This T cell receptor beta chain was sequenced for a study of shared clonotypes between healthy human individuals. General study results and limits: Sharing across four donors was seen in 4% to 5% of naive CD4 clonotypes.

Only in-frame clones appear in the TCRdb table, and some are missing; sequencing was by immunoSEQ multiplex PCR. The sample holds under 650,000 clones; 96% are singletons and the top ten take 0.05% to 0.07%. Naive CD4+ cells were CD45RA-selected; the remaining cells were memory. On this clone itself: Its antigen is unknown.

The V gene's germline CDR1 is KGHSH and CDR2 LQKENI. The V and J ends lost 2 bases and 5 bases respectively, with 25 bases between them. This CDR3 has 19 residues. The receptor's source is a woman in her twenties or thirties in good health. The chain uses TRBV18 and TRBJ1-5; D is ambiguous. Material: naive CD4+ T cells sorted from blood. Subset reported: CD45RA+ positively selected. The CDR3 DNA is TGTGCCAGCTCACCAAGTTTCTTCTCACCGGGAATGTATTATCAGCCCCAGCATTTT. Translated: CASSPSFFSPGMYYQPQHF.